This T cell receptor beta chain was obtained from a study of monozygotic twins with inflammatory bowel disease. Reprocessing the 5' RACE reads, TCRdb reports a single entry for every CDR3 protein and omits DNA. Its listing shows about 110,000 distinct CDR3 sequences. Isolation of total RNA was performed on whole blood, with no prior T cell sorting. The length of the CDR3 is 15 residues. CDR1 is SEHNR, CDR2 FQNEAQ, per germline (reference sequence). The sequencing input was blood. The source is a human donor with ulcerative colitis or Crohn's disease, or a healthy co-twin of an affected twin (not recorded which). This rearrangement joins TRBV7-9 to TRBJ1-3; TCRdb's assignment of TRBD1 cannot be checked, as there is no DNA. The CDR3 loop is CASSFRGQGGNTIYF.